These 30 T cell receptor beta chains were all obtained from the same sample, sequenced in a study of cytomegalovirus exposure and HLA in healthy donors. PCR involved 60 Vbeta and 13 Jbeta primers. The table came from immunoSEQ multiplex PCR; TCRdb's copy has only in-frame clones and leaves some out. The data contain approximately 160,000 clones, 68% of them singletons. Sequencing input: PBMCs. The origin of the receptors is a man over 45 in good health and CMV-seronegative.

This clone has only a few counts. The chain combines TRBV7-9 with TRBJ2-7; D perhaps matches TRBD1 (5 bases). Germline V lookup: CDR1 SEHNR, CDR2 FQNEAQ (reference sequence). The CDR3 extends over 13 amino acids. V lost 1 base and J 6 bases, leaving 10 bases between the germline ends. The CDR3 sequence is CASSLEDSPEQYF. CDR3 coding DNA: TGTGCCAGCAGCTTAGAAGACAGTCCCGAGCAGTACTTC. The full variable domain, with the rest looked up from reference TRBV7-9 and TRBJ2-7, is DTGVSQNPRHKITKRGQNVTFRCDPISEHNRLYWYRQTLGQGPEFLTYFQNEAQLEKSRLLSDRFSAERPKGSFSTLEIQRTEQGDSAMYLCASSLEDSPEQYFGPGTRLTVT.

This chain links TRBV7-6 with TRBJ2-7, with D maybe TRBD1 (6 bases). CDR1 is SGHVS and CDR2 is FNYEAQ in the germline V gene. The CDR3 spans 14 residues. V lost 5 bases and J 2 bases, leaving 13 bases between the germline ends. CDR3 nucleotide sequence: TGTGCCAGCAGCCAAGGACAGAGGCCCTACGAGCAGTACTTC. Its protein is CASSQGQRPYEQYF.

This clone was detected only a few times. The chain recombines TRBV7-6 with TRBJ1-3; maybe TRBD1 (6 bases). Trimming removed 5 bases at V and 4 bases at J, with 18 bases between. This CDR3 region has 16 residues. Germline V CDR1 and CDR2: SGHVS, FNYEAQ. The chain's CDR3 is CASSRSQGPTGNTIYF. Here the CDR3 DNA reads TGTGCCAGCAGCCGTTCACAGGGACCCACAGGAAACACCATATATTTT.

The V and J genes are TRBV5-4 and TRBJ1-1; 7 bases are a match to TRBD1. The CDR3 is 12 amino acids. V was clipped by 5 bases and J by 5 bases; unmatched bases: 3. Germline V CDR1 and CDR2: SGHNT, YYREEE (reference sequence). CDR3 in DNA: TGTGCCAGCAGTCAGGGGGGAACTGAAGCTTTCTTT. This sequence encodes CASSQGGTEAFF.

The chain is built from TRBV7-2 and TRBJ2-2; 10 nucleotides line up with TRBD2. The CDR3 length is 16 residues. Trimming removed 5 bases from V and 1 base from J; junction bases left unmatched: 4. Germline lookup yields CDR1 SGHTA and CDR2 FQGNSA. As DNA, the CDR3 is TGTGCCAGCAGCCAAAGACTAGCGGGGAACACCGGGGAGCTGTTTTTT. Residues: CASSQRLAGNTGELFF.

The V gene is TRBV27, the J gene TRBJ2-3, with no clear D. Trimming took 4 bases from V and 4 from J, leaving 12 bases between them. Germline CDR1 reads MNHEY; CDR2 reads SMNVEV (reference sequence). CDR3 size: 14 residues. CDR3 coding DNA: TGTGCCAGCAGTTGGGCCCGGCGAGCAGATACGCAGTATTTT. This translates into CASSWARRADTQYF.

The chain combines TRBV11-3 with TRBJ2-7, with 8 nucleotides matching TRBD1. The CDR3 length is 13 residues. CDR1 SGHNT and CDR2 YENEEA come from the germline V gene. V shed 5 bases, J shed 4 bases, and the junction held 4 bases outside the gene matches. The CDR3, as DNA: TGTGCCAGCAGCACAGGACAGGGATACGAGCAGTACTTC. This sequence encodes CASSTGQGYEQYF.

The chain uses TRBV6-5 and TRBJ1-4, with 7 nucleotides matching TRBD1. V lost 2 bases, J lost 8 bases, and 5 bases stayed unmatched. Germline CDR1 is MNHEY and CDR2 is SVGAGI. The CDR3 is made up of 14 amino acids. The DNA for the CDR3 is TGTGCCAGCAGTTACCCGGGACAGCCAGAAAAACTGTTTTTT. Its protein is CASSYPGQPEKLFF.

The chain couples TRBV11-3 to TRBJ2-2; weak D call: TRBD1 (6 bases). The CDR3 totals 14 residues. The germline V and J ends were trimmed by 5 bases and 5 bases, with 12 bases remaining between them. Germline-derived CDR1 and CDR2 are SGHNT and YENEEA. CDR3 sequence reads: CASSTQGGTGELFF. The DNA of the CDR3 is TGTGCCAGCAGCACCCAAGGGGGAACCGGGGAGCTGTTTTTT. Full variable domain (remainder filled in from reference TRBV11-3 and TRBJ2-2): EAGVVQSPRYKIIEKKQPVAFWCNPISGHNTLYWYLQNLGQGPELLIRYENEEAVDDSQLPKDRFSAERLKGVDSTLKIQPAELGDSAVYLCASSTQGGTGELFFGEGSRLTVL.

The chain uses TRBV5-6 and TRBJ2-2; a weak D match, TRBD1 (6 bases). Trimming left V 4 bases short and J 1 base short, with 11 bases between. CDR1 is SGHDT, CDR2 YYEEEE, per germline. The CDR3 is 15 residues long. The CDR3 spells CASSHGTLNTGELFF. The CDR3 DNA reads TGTGCCAGCAGCCATGGGACATTGAACACCGGGGAGCTGTTTTTT.

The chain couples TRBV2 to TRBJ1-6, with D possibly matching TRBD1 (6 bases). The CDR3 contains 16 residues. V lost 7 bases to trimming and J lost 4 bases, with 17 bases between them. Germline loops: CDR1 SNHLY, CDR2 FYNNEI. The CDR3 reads CASTKGGNLYNSPLHF. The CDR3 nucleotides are TGTGCCAGCACTAAGGGGGGGAACCTGTATAATTCACCCCTCCACTTT.

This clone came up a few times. CDR3 in amino acids: CASSVGAGIIPLHF. DNA of the CDR3: TGTGCCAGCAGCGTGGGGGCAGGGATTATTCCCCTCCACTTT. The chain uses TRBV7-9 and TRBJ1-6, with D possibly matching TRBD1 (6 bases). Trimming left V 5 bases short and J 13 bases short, with 18 bases between. In germline, CDR1 is SEHNR, CDR2 FQNEAQ (reference sequence). This CDR3 has 14 residues.

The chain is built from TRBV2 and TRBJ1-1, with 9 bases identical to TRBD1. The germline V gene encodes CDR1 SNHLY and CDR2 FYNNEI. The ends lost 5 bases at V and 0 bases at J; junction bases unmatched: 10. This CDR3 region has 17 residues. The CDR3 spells CASSTTGGSRLNTEAFF. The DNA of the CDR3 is TGTGCCAGCAGTACCACAGGGGGCTCACGCTTGAACACTGAAGCTTTCTTT.

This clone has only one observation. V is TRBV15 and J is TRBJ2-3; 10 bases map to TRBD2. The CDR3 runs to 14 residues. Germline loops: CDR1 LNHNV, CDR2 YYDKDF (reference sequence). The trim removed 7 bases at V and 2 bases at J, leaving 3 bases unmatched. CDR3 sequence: CATKAGGVTDTQYF. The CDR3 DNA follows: TGTGCCACCAAAGCGGGGGGGGTCACAGATACGCAGTATTTT.

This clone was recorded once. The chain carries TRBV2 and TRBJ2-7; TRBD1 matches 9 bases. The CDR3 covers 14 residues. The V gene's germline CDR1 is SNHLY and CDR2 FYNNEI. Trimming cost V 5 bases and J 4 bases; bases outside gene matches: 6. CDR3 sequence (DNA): TGTGCCAGCAGTCAACAGGGGGCTATGTACGAGCAGTACTTC. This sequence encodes CASSQQGAMYEQYF.

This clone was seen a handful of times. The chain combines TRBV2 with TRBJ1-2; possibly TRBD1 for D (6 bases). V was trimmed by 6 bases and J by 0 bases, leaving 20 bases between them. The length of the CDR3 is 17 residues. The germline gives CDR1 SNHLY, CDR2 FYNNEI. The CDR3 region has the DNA TGTGCCAGCAGCGCCCCCGGACAGCTTTCTACTAACTATGGCTACACCTTC. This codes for CASSAPGQLSTNYGYTF. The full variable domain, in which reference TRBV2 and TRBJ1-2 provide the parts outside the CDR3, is EPEVTQTPSHQVTQMGQEVILRCVPISNHLYFYWYRQILGQKVEFLVSFYNNEISEKSEIFDDQFSVERPDGSNFTLKIRSTKLEDSAMYFCASSAPGQLSTNYGYTFGSGTRLTVV.

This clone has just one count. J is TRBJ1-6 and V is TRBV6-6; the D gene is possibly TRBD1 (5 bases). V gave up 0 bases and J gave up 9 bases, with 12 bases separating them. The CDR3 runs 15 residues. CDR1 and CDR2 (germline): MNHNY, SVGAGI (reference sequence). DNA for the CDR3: TGTGCCAGCAGTTACTCCGGGGGTAACGGTTCACCCCTCCACTTT. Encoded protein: CASSYSGGNGSPLHF.

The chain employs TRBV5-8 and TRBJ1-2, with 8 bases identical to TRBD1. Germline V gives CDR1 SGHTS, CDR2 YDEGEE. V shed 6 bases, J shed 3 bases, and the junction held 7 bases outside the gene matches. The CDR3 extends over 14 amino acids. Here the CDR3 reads CASTLTGVYYGYTF. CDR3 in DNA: TGTGCCAGCACCCTGACAGGGGTGTACTATGGCTACACCTTC.

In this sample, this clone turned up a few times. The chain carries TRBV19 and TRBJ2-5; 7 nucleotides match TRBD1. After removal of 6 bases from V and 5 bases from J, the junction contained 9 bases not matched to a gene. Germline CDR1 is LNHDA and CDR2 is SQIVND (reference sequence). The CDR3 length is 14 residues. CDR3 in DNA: TGTGCCAGTAGAGGGACAGATCGTAGGGAGACCCAGTACTTC. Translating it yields CASRGTDRRETQYF.

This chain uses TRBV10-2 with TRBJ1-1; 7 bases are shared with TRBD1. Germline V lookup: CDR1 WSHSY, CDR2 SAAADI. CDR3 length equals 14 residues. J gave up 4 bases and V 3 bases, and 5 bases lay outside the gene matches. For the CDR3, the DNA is TGCGCCAGCAGTGAAGGCAGGGGGGTCACTGAAGCTTTCTTT. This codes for CASSEGRGVTEAFF.

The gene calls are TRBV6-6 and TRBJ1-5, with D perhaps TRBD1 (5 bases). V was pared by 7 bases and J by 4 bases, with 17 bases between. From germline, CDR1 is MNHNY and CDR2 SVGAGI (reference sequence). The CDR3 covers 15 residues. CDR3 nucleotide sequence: TGTGCCAGCACTTCAGGCCGGGGGGGGAATCAGCCCCAGCATTTT. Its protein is CASTSGRGGNQPQHF.

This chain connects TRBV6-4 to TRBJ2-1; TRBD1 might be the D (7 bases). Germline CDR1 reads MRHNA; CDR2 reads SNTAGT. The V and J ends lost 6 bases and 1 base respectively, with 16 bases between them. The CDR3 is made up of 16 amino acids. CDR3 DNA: TGTGCCAGCAGGCGGGACAGCCTCACTTCCTACAATGAGCAGTTCTTC. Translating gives CASRRDSLTSYNEQFF.

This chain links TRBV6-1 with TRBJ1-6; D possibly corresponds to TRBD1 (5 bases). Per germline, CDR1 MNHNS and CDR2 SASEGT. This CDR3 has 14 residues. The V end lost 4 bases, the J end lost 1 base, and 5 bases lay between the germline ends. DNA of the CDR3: TGTGCCAGCAGTGCAGGGTCCTATAATTCACCCCTCCACTTT. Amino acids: CASSAGSYNSPLHF.

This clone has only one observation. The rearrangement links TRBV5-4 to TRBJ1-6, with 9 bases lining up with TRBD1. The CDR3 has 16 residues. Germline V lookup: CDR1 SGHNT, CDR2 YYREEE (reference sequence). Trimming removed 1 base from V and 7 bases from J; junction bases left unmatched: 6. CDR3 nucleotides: TGTGCCAGCAGCTTGATTGCCGGGACAGGGAATTCACCCCTCCACTTT. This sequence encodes CASSLIAGTGNSPLHF.

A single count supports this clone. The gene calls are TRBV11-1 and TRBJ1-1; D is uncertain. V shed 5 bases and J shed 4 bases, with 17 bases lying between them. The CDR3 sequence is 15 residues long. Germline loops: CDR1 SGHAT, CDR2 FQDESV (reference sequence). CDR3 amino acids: CASSLVGGRGTEAFF. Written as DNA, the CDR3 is TGTGCCAGCAGCCTCGTCGGCGGCCGCGGCACTGAAGCTTTCTTT.

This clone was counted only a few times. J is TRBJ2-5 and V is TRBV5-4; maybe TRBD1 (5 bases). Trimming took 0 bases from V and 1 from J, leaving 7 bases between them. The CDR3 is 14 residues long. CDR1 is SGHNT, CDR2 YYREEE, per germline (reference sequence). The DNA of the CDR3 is TGTGCCAGCAGCTTGGTTGACAGCCAAGAGACCCAGTACTTC. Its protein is CASSLVDSQETQYF.

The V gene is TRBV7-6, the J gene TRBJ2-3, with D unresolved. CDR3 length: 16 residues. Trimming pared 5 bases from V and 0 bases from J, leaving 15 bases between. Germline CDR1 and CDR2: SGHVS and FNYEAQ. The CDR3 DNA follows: TGTGCCAGCAGCCTTGAACGCGGTTTAAGCACAGATACGCAGTATTTT. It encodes CASSLERGLSTDTQYF.

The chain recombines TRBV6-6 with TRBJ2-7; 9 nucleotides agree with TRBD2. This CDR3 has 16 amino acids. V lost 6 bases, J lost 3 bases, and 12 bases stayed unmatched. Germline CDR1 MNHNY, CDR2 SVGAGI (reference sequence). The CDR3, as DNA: TGTGCCAGCAGGGGAGAGCGGGGGGCCTTTGGCTACGAGCAGTACTTC. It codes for CASRGERGAFGYEQYF.

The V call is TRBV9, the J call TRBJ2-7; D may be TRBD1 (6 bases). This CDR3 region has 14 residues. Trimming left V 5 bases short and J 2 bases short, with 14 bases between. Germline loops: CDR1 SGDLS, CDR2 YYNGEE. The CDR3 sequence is CASRTPRGPYEQYF. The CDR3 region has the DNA TGTGCCAGCAGGACACCCAGGGGACCCTACGAGCAGTACTTC.

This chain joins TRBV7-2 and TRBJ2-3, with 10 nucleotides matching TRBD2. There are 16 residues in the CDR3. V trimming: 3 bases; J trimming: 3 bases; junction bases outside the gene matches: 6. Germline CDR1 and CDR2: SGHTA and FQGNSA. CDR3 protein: CASSLGKRGGTDTQYF. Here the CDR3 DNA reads TGTGCCAGCAGCTTGGGGAAGCGGGGGGGGACAGATACGCAGTATTTT.